What follows are 25 T cell receptor beta chains derived from one specimen sequenced in a study of T cell responses to AZD1222 COVID-19 vaccine. The repertoire was sequenced with immunoSEQ multiplex PCR; TCRdb's copy has only in-frame clones and lacks some. Here the sample spans 50,000 to 65,000 clones, 75% to 90% being singletons. The source was peripheral blood, collected 28 days after the second AZD1222 dose. These receptors were taken from an adult who received the AZD1222 COVID-19 vaccine.

The J gene is TRBJ2-5, the V gene TRBV2, with unresolved D. The ends were cut back, 9 bases at V and 5 bases at J, with 10 bases in the middle. Germline CDR1 SNHLY, CDR2 FYNNEI. The CDR3 runs 11 residues. The CDR3 reads CASGWVETQYF. The CDR3 nucleotides are TGTGCCAGTGGATGGGTGGAGACCCAGTACTTC.

The chain recombines TRBV6-5 with TRBJ1-4; D is unclear. Germline CDR1 MNHEY, CDR2 SVGAGI. V lost 5 bases and J lost 1, with 8 bases in between. The CDR3 is made up of 14 amino acids. The CDR3 DNA sequence: TGTGCCAGCAGTCGCCGGGTAACTAATGAAAAACTGTTTTTT. This translates into CASSRRVTNEKLFF.

The genes are TRBV28 and TRBJ2-7; D may be TRBD1 or TRBD2 (5 bases each). V gave up 4 bases and J gave up 5 bases, with 12 bases separating them. The CDR3 spans 13 residues. Per germline, CDR1 MDHEN and CDR2 SYDVKM. The CDR3 sequence is CASSYGADDEQYF. The CDR3 DNA is TGTGCCAGCAGTTACGGGGCTGATGACGAGCAGTACTTC.

This chain links TRBV11-2 with TRBJ2-7; D gene unclear. Germline lookup yields CDR1 SGHAT and CDR2 FQNNGV. The CDR3 totals 14 residues. Trimming pared 3 bases from V and 0 bases from J, leaving 9 bases between. The CDR3 coding sequence is TGTGCCAGCAGCTTCGCTAGAAACTCCTACGAGCAGTACTTC. Protein: CASSFARNSYEQYF.

The CDR3 coding sequence is TGTGCCAGTAGTAGGGAGGGAGCGGTCTTGGGGACCGGGGAGCTGTTTTTT. Its protein product is CASSREGAVLGTGELFF. This chain uses TRBV19 with TRBJ2-2; 7 bases are shared with TRBD2. The CDR3 totals 17 residues. The V and J ends lost 4 bases and 5 bases, in that order; junction bases with no gene match: 13. The germline gives CDR1 LNHDA, CDR2 SQIVND (reference sequence).

This clone was counted a single time. The chain joins TRBV19 to TRBJ2-7; no firm D call. Per germline, CDR1 LNHDA and CDR2 SQIVND (reference sequence). With 4 bases removed from V and 3 bases from J, the gap between germline ends came to 13 bases. This CDR3 spans 14 amino acids. CDR3 region: CASSKSEKFYEQYF. The CDR3 DNA reads as TGTGCCAGTAGTAAGTCAGAAAAGTTCTACGAGCAGTACTTC.

The V and J genes are TRBV28 and TRBJ2-2; D not certain. The CDR3 is 16 amino acids. The V gene lost 5 bases and the J gene lost 4 bases, with 17 bases spanning the gap. Looked up from germline, CDR1 is MDHEN and CDR2 is SYDVKM. This CDR3 is CASSQIGQITTGELFF. The CDR3 coding sequence is TGTGCCAGCAGTCAAATCGGCCAAATCACCACCGGGGAGCTGTTTTTT.

This clone ranks as medium-sized. The chain employs TRBV10-2 and TRBJ1-2; D unresolved. CDR1 is WSHSY and CDR2 is SAAADI in the germline V gene. The V end lost 3 bases, the J end lost 7 bases, and 12 bases lay between the germline ends. There are 13 residues in the CDR3. The CDR3 region has the DNA TGCGCCAGCAGTGAAGGAACACTAGTTGGCTACACCTTC. It specifies CASSEGTLVGYTF.

The CDR3 loop reads CASSQDWGNTGELFF. The CDR3 DNA is TGTGCCAGCAGCCAAGATTGGGGAAACACCGGGGAGCTGTTTTTT. This chain joins TRBV4-2 and TRBJ2-2; D is unresolved. The CDR3 is 15 amino acids. Germline values: CDR1 LGHNA, CDR2 YNFKEQ. The V gene lost 0 bases and the J gene lost 2 bases, with 7 bases spanning the gap.

The chain uses TRBV5-1 and TRBJ2-1; tentatively, D is TRBD1 (5 bases). Germline CDR1 SGHRS, CDR2 YFSETQ. The CDR3 contains 15 residues. The V and J ends lost 0 bases and 6 bases respectively, with 13 bases between them. Here the CDR3 DNA reads TGCGCCAGCAGCTTGGAGGCGCGGACACTCAATGAGCAGTTCTTC. This translates into CASSLEARTLNEQFF. Full variable domain (rest looked up from reference TRBV5-1 and TRBJ2-1): KAGVTQTPRYLIKTRGQQVTLSCSPISGHRSVSWYQQTPGQGLQFLFEYFSETQRNKGNFPGRFSGRQFSNSRSEMNVSTLELGDSALYLCASSLEARTLNEQFFGPGTRLTVL.

CDR3 region: CASSLKTGRPGYGYTF. The CDR3 nucleotides read TGTGCCAGCAGTCTAAAGACAGGGCGCCCTGGCTATGGCTACACCTTC. The rearrangement links TRBV27 to TRBJ1-2, with 7 bases that match TRBD1. In germline, CDR1 is MNHEY, CDR2 SMNVEV (reference sequence). V was pared by 5 bases and J by 4 bases, with 13 bases of the junction left unmatched. The CDR3 is 16 residues long.

The V gene is TRBV28, the J gene TRBJ2-5; the D gene is possibly TRBD1 (5 bases). The germline CDR1 and CDR2 sequences are MDHEN and SYDVKM. This CDR3 region has 15 residues. V was trimmed by 3 bases and J by 4 bases, leaving 15 bases between them. The CDR3 reads CASSLPKGIGETQYF. The DNA of the CDR3 is TGTGCCAGCAGTTTGCCCAAGGGGATCGGAGAGACCCAGTACTTC.

This CDR3 is CASSLAPGQGKNQPQHF. In nucleotides, the CDR3 is TGTGCCAGCAGCTTAGCTCCTGGACAGGGGAAAAATCAGCCCCAGCATTTT. V and J are TRBV7-2 and TRBJ1-5, with 9 bases matching TRBD1. Germline trimming cut 0 bases from V and 4 bases from J; bases unmatched to any gene: 7. The CDR3 is made up of 17 amino acids. The germline V gene has CDR1 SGHTA and CDR2 FQGNSA.

This clone appeared a few times. The genes are TRBV5-1 and TRBJ2-7; a weak D match, TRBD1 (5 bases). The CDR3 runs to 14 residues. With 4 bases removed from V and 2 bases from J, the gap between germline ends came to 13 bases. The germline CDR1 and CDR2 sequences are SGHRS and YFSETQ. Here the CDR3 reads CASSPDTQTYEQYF. For the CDR3, the DNA is TGCGCCAGCAGCCCGGACACCCAGACCTACGAGCAGTACTTC.

V and J are TRBV24-1 and TRBJ1-3; 7 positions match TRBD1. This CDR3 has 17 amino acids. Germline assignment: CDR1 KGHDR and CDR2 SFDVKD. J was trimmed by 0 bases and V by 3 bases; bases with no gene match: 7. CDR3 DNA: TGTGCCACCAGTGATGGGGGACAGCTCTACTCTGGAAACACCATATATTTT. Amino acids: CATSDGGQLYSGNTIYF.

J is TRBJ2-2 and V is TRBV7-3; D is possibly TRBD2 (5 bases). The CDR3 spans 16 residues. Trimming stripped 4 bases from V and 4 bases from J, with 16 bases between. Germline V gene lookup returns CDR1 SGHTA and CDR2 FQGTGA. CDR3 in amino acids: CASSSFVWAGTGELFF. CDR3 DNA: TGTGCCAGCAGCTCTTTTGTCTGGGCGGGCACCGGGGAGCTGTTTTTT.

V is TRBV18 and J is TRBJ2-7; tentative D call: TRBD1 (5 bases). The germline V gene has CDR1 KGHSH and CDR2 LQKENI. The CDR3 loop spans 16 amino acids. Trimming cost V 3 bases and J 1 base, with 16 bases left between them. The CDR3 sequence is CASSPDLTEASYEQYF. For the CDR3, the DNA is TGTGCCAGCTCACCGGACCTGACAGAGGCTTCCTACGAGCAGTACTTC.

The chain links TRBV2 to TRBJ2-7, with D unresolved. Germline V lookup: CDR1 SNHLY, CDR2 FYNNEI. The ends were cut back, 6 bases at V and 2 bases at J, with 8 bases in the middle. The CDR3 is 12 amino acids. CDR3 coding DNA: TGTGCCAGCAGCGCCGACACCTACGAGCAGTACTTC. As protein: CASSADTYEQYF.

The V and J genes are TRBV3-1 (or the pseudogene TRBV3-2) and TRBJ2-3; D assignment may be TRBD1 or TRBD2 (5 bases each). CDR1 LGHDT and CDR2 YNNKEL come from the germline V gene (reference sequence). The germline V and J ends were trimmed by 1 base and 0 bases, with 11 bases remaining between them. The CDR3 extends over 16 amino acids. CDR3 sequence reads: CASSQVGGVSTDTQYF. The CDR3, as DNA: TGTGCCAGCAGCCAAGTTGGGGGAGTAAGCACAGATACGCAGTATTTT.

This chain uses TRBV5-1 with TRBJ1-1; weak D call: TRBD1 (6 bases). This CDR3 spans 16 amino acids. The germline CDR1 and CDR2 sequences are SGHRS and YFSETQ. V was shortened by 1 base and J by 0 bases, with 13 bases between the two germline ends. CDR3 DNA: TGCGCCAGCAGCTTGAATGGACAGTCCTTGAACACTGAAGCTTTCTTT. Amino acids: CASSLNGQSLNTEAFF.

The V call is TRBV5-1, the J call TRBJ2-7; TRBD2 matches at 7 bases. CDR1 SGHRS and CDR2 YFSETQ come from the germline V gene. This CDR3 is built from 14 residues. The J segment lost 1 base and the V segment lost 1 base, leaving 2 bases of the junction unmatched. The CDR3, as DNA: TGCGCCAGCAGCTTGCCTAGCGGATCCTACGAGCAGTACTTC. Translation gives CASSLPSGSYEQYF.

This clone was observed a handful of times. This rearrangement joins TRBV19 to TRBJ1-2; D is ambiguous. Trimming shortened V by 4 bases and J by 2 bases, and 23 bases separated the two germline ends. Germline V lookup: CDR1 LNHDA, CDR2 SQIVND (reference sequence). This CDR3 spans 18 amino acids. The CDR3 region is CASSNLVARARGNYGYTF. The CDR3 nucleotides read TGTGCCAGTAGTAATTTGGTTGCGCGGGCCCGAGGGAACTATGGCTACACCTTC. Variable domain in full (rest from reference TRBV19 and TRBJ1-2): DGGITQSPKYLFRKEGQNVTLSCEQNLNHDAMYWYRQDPGQGLRLIYYSQIVNDFQKGDIAEGYSVSREKKESFPLTVTSAQKNPTAFYLCASSNLVARARGNYGYTFGSGTRLTVV.

The chain employs TRBV2 and TRBJ1-4; tentatively, D is TRBD1 (5 bases). CDR3 size: 14 residues. Germline loops: CDR1 SNHLY, CDR2 FYNNEI. Trimming took off 6 bases at V and 7 bases at J, with 15 bases between the two ends. CDR3 sequence: CASSPGGRSEKLFF. The CDR3 DNA reads as TGTGCCAGCAGCCCGGGGGGACGGAGTGAAAAACTGTTTTTT. The full variable domain, in which reference TRBV2 and TRBJ1-4 provide the parts outside the CDR3, is EPEVTQTPSHQVTQMGQEVILRCVPISNHLYFYWYRQILGQKVEFLVSFYNNEISEKSEIFDDQFSVERPDGSNFTLKIRSTKLEDSAMYFCASSPGGRSEKLFFGSGTQLSVL.

This clone was seen a single time. The chain carries TRBV3-1 (or the pseudogene TRBV3-2) and TRBJ2-3; unclear D gene. Germline values: CDR1 LGHDT, CDR2 YNNKEL (reference sequence). The ends were cut back, 2 bases at V and 7 bases at J, with 7 bases in the middle. This CDR3 spans 12 amino acids. CDR3 amino acids: CASSQSANTQYF. The CDR3 region has the DNA TGTGCCAGCAGCCAATCGGCGAATACGCAGTATTTT.

This chain uses TRBV19 with TRBJ1-1; D uncertain. The CDR3 extends over 14 amino acids. The ends were cut back, 3 bases at V and 0 bases at J, with 8 bases in the middle. Germline CDR1 reads LNHDA; CDR2 reads SQIVND (reference sequence). CDR3 DNA sequence: TGTGCCAGTAGTATGAGCCAGATGAACACTGAAGCTTTCTTT. Protein sequence: CASSMSQMNTEAFF.